These T cell receptor beta chains were read from a single sample in a study of response to subunit inactivated influenza vaccine. TCRdb redid the calling of the RT-PCR reads with MiXCR, one entry per CDR3 protein. Of roughly 650,000 distinct CDR3 sequences listed, less than 15% were seen once; the top ten hold less than 8.5%. Sequencing used PBMCs from blood, obtained around 15 days before vaccination. The receptors originated from a man aged 45-60 years who received an inactivated influenza vaccine. CDR3s include the opening cysteine and the closing phenylalanine or tryptophan. D genes are given only for firm matches. Where a row states a size, it is once, few, many or the class of an expanded clone; other rows omit it.

clone_size | d_call | j_call | v_call | cdr3_nt | cdr3_aa
few | - | TRBJ2-3 | TRBV12-3/TRBV12-4 | TGTGCCAGCAGTTTATTATCTGGGGAAAATACGCAGTATTTT | CASSLLSGENTQYF
- | - | TRBJ2-7 | TRBV3-1 | TGTGCCAGCAGCCAAGGTTGGGGCGGGAAGAGGGTCCACGAGCAGTACTTC | CASSQGWGGKRVHEQYF
- | - | TRBJ2-3 | TRBV4-3 | TGCGCCAGCAGCCAAGGAAGCCTCGGCGATACGCAGTATTTT | CASSQGSLGDTQYF
many | - | TRBJ2-7 | TRBV12-3/TRBV12-4 | TGTGCCAGCAGTGTTGGCGGCACCTACGAGCAGTACTTC | CASSVGGTYEQYF
- | TRBD1 | TRBJ1-5 | TRBV6-1 | TGTGCCAGCCACCGGACAGGGGGCTTTCAGCCCCAGCATTTT | CASHRTGGFQPQHF
many | - | TRBJ1-5 | TRBV12-3/TRBV12-4 | TGTGCCAGCAGTGCGACCGTTCAGCCCCAGCATTTT | CASSATVQPQHF
- | - | TRBJ2-1 | TRBV2 | TGTGCCAGCAGTGAAGAAGCGAGCTCCTACAATGAGCAGTTCTTC | CASSEEASSYNEQFF
many | TRBD1 | TRBJ2-1 | TRBV12-5 | TGTGCTAGTGGTTTGATAGGACAGGGGAGTGAGCAGTTCTTC | CASGLIGQGSEQFF
- | TRBD1 | TRBJ1-2 | TRBV20-1 | TGCAGTACACAAGACGCCCAGGGGGCCTATGGCTACACCTTC | CSTQDAQGAYGYTF
- | TRBD2 | TRBJ2-2 | TRBV12-3/TRBV12-4 | TGTGCCAGCAGATCCTCCCGGGAGGCAGGGAGAAACACCGGGGAGCTGTTTTTT | CASRSSREAGRNTGELFF
- | - | TRBJ2-7 | TRBV7-9 | TGTGCCAGCAGCTACGGGACACAGTACGAGCAGTACTTC | CASSYGTQYEQYF
- | - | TRBJ1-5 | TRBV6-1 | TGTGCCAGCAGACGACAGCAGAATCAGCCCCAGCATTTT | CASRRQQNQPQHF
many | - | TRBJ2-6 | TRBV20-1 | TGCAGTGCCGGGGGAGGGGGCGATATCCTCTCTGGGGCCAACGTCCTGACTTTC | CSAGGGGDILSGANVLTF
- | TRBD1 | TRBJ2-7 | TRBV20-1 | TGCAGTGCTAGAGAGACAGGGGGGACGTCCTACGAGCAGTACTTC | CSARETGGTSYEQYF
- | - | TRBJ1-1 | TRBV29-1 | TGCAGCGTCAGTGTCTTCAGGGATGGCACTGAAGCTTTCTTT | CSVSVFRDGTEAFF
few | - | TRBJ2-3 | TRBV10-3 | TGTGCCATCAGTGTCGGGGGCGACCTAAGGTCACAAGGGGCGCAGTATTTT | CAISVGGDLRSQGAQYF
many | - | TRBJ2-4 | TRBV4-2 | TGTGCCAGCAGCCAAGATTTGATTCGAGGGGACATTCAGTACTTC | CASSQDLIRGDIQYF
few | - | TRBJ2-3 | TRBV5-5 | TGTGCCAGCAGCTTGAGCGGATTCACAGATACGCAGTATTTT | CASSLSGFTDTQYF
- | - | TRBJ2-5 | TRBV2 | TGTGCCGGCGGCGGGACGGAAGGCTACCAAGAGACCCAGTACTTC | CAGGGTEGYQETQYF
- | - | TRBJ2-3 | TRBV7-2 | TGTGCCAGCAGCTCAACTAGCAGTTGGACAGATACGCAGTATTTT | CASSSTSSWTDTQYF
- | - | TRBJ2-5 | TRBV5-1 | TGCGCCAGCAGCTTGGAGGGGTCTTCCGGGGAGACCCAGTACTTC | CASSLEGSSGETQYF
- | - | TRBJ2-1 | TRBV4-1 | TGCGCCAGCAGCCCGCCCTTCATGAGATCCTACAATGAGCAGTTCTTC | CASSPPFMRSYNEQFF
- | TRBD2 | TRBJ2-1 | TRBV2 | TGTGCCAGCTCGGCTAGCGGTTCCTACAATGAGCAGTTCTTC | CASSASGSYNEQFF
many | - | TRBJ1-2 | TRBV5-6 | TGTGCCAGCAGTCGAGACAGGCGGGACTACACCTTC | CASSRDRRDYTF
- | TRBD1 | TRBJ1-5 | TRBV11-2 | TGTGCCAGCAGCGAATCTAGGGACAGGGGAGGGGGTAGCAATCAGCCCCAGCATTTT | CASSESRDRGGGSNQPQHF
- | TRBD1 | TRBJ2-1 | TRBV5-1 | TGCGCCAGCAGCTCCAAGGGGGCGCTCAATGAGCAGTTCTTC | CASSSKGALNEQFF
many | - | TRBJ2-3 | TRBV4-3 | TGCGCCAGCAGCCAACGGGGCACAGATACGCAGTATTTT | CASSQRGTDTQYF
few | - | TRBJ1-2 | TRBV20-1 | TGCAGTGCTAGAATCCGGTTGCGGACTAACTATGGCTACACCTTC | CSARIRLRTNYGYTF
many | - | TRBJ2-7 | TRBV7-9 | TGTGCCAGCAGCTTAGAAACGGGGTACTCCTACGAGCAGTACTTC | CASSLETGYSYEQYF
few | TRBD2 | TRBJ2-4 | TRBV12-3/TRBV12-4 | TGTGCCAGCAGTTTCTGGGACTACAAAAACATTCAGTACTTC | CASSFWDYKNIQYF
- | - | TRBJ2-7 | TRBV7-8 | TGTGCCAGCAGCTGGGGAGGCCACGAGCAGTACTTC | CASSWGGHEQYF
- | - | TRBJ1-1 | TRBV5-1 | TGCGCCAGCAATGAGGGGGGGAGCACTGAAGCTTTCTTT | CASNEGGSTEAFF
many | - | TRBJ2-5 | TRBV7-6 | TGTGCCAGCAGCTTAAGGGGGGGCAGAGAGACCCAGTACTTC | CASSLRGGRETQYF
few | - | TRBJ2-2 | TRBV4-3 | TGCGCCAGCAGCCACAACTATGGGACCGGGGAGCTGTTTTTT | CASSHNYGTGELFF
few | TRBD2 | TRBJ2-3 | TRBV7-8 | TGTGCCAGCAGCCCCCGACTAGCGGGGGGGCGTGGCTCAGATACGCAGTATTTT | CASSPRLAGGRGSDTQYF
- | TRBD1 | TRBJ2-3 | TRBV6-1 | TGTGCCAGCAGTCCGGGGACAGGTTCTTCTAGCACAGATACGCAGTATTTT | CASSPGTGSSSTDTQYF
many | TRBD1 | TRBJ2-2 | TRBV6-2/TRBV6-3 | TGTGCCAGCAGTCCACACAGGGGACGGGGCACCGGGGAGCTGTTTTTT | CASSPHRGRGTGELFF
many | - | TRBJ2-1 | TRBV24-1 | TGTGCCACCAGTGATCCATCGACAGGCTCCTACAATGAGCAGTTCTTC | CATSDPSTGSYNEQFF
many | TRBD2 | TRBJ2-3 | TRBV10-3 | TGTGCCATCAGTGAGGGACTAGCGGGGAGCGATACGCAGTATTTT | CAISEGLAGSDTQYF
many | TRBD1 | TRBJ1-2 | TRBV6-6 | TGTGCCAGCAGTTACGGCGAAGGGGGCGACTACACCTTC | CASSYGEGGDYTF
few | - | TRBJ2-7 | TRBV7-2 | TGTGCCAGCAGTACCGGTCTGGCGCCGTCCTACGAGCAGTACTTC | CASSTGLAPSYEQYF
few | - | TRBJ1-1 | TRBV7-2 | TGTGCCAGCAGCTCCTTCTTGCGCACTGAAGCTTTCTTT | CASSSFLRTEAFF
- | - | TRBJ2-7 | TRBV11-2 | TGTGCCAGCAGCTTAGGGCCCGCAGGAACCTACGAGCAGTACTTC | CASSLGPAGTYEQYF
- | - | TRBJ1-1 | TRBV10-1 | TGCGCCAGCAGTGAGTCTTCGGGGAACACTGAAGCTTTCTTT | CASSESSGNTEAFF
few | TRBD1 | TRBJ2-1 | TRBV24-1 | TGTGCCACCAGGGGAGTGACAGGGTCCGATGAGCAGTTCTTC | CATRGVTGSDEQFF
few | TRBD1 | TRBJ2-5 | TRBV7-7 | TGTGCTAGCAGCTTTTCGCAGGGGGCTGCAGAGACCCAGTACTTC | CASSFSQGAAETQYF
- | TRBD2 | TRBJ2-3 | TRBV3-1 | TGTGCCAGCAGCCAAGAGGTTGCGGGAGACCGCACAGATACGCAGTATTTT | CASSQEVAGDRTDTQYF
few | TRBD2 | TRBJ2-1 | TRBV6-2/TRBV6-3 | TGTGCCAGCAGTTACGTGGTAGCGGGAGGGCGTTTAAAGGACAATGAGCAGTTCTTC | CASSYVVAGGRLKDNEQFF
few | TRBD1 | TRBJ2-3 | TRBV12-3/TRBV12-4 | TGTGCCAGCACCCTCTCAGGGACAGGCCCATATACGCAGTATTTT | CASTLSGTGPYTQYF
- | - | TRBJ1-1 | TRBV18 | TGTGCCAGCTCGCCCTGGGAGACTGAAGCTTTCTTT | CASSPWETEAFF
few | - | TRBJ2-2 | TRBV20-1 | TGCAGTGCTAGAAAACGCCTTGGGCGAGCGAACACCGGGGAGCTGTTTTTT | CSARKRLGRANTGELFF
few | - | TRBJ2-4 | TRBV20-1 | TGCAGTGCTAGAGCCGCAGACAGTCTAGCCAAAAACATTCAGTACTTC | CSARAADSLAKNIQYF
many | TRBD2 | TRBJ2-7 | TRBV29-1 | TGCAGCGTTGAAGATGGGCCCTTTAGCGGGAGGGACTACGAGCAGTACTTC | CSVEDGPFSGRDYEQYF
many | TRBD1 | TRBJ2-5 | TRBV20-1 | TGCAGTGCAAAACGCAGGGGGCGGGTGGAAGAGACCCAGTACTTC | CSAKRRGRVEETQYF
few | - | TRBJ1-4 | TRBV29-1 | TGCAGCGTTGAAGATAAGAGGAGGGGTATTCATGAAAAACTGTTTTTT | CSVEDKRRGIHEKLFF
few | TRBD2 | TRBJ2-1 | TRBV18 | TGTGCCAGCTCACCACTTACGGGGGGCTCCTACAATGAGCAGTTCTTC | CASSPLTGGSYNEQFF
few | - | TRBJ2-1 | TRBV27 | TGTGCCAGCAGCTTCTTCGGGAACTACAATGAGCAGTTCTTC | CASSFFGNYNEQFF
few | TRBD2 | TRBJ2-3 | TRBV9 | TGTGCCAGCAGCATCGGACTAGCGGGAGGGCCGATAGATACGCAGTATTTT | CASSIGLAGGPIDTQYF
- | - | TRBJ1-5 | TRBV6-1 | TGTGCCAGCACCACACCGGTCGGGGTGGGGTATAGCAATCAGCCCCAGCATTTT | CASTTPVGVGYSNQPQHF